This T cell receptor (beta chain) emerged from a study of memory CD4+ T cells and cytomegalovirus serostatus. In the study overall: Of the healthy Belgian adults, roughly ten were CMV seropositive and 20 to 30 seronegative. Study observations and caveats: Each of approximately 61 CMV-associated TCRbeta sequences occurred in one to five individuals.

Regarding this clone: What it binds is unknown.

The sort gate was single viable CD3+CD4+CD8-CD45RO+ cells for memory CD4+ T cells. CD4+ T cells were isolated by positive magnetic selection. The CDR3 runs to 13 residues. Trimming pared 6 bases from V and 0 bases from J, leaving 9 bases between. The germline gives CDR1 MDHEN, CDR2 SYDVKM. Sequencing was performed with immunoSEQ multiplex PCR; in TCRdb, only in-frame clones are kept and a portion is missing. The table records approximately 74,000 clones, roughly three quarters of them present only once. The material sequenced was memory CD4+ T cells from blood. The receptor was isolated from an adult in good health and CMV-seropositive. The rearrangement uses TRBV28 and TRBJ2-7; unclear D gene. For the CDR3, the DNA is TGTGCCAGCAGCCCCCCCCGCTCCTACGAGCAGTACTTC. Amino acid sequence: CASSPPRSYEQYF.